Described below is a single T cell receptor beta chain sequence and its context. Trimming took 5 bases from V and 5 from J, leaving 7 bases between them. This CDR3 is built from 11 residues. CDR1 SGHTA and CDR2 FQGNSA come from the germline V gene. These data are taken from a study of PD-L1 blockade in urothelial cancer. In the study overall: Blood analysis was done at 3 weeks (second dose) and 6 weeks after treatment began.

Repertoires were generated with immunoSEQ multiplex PCR, while TCRdb's copy carries only in-frame clones and drops some. Of about 38,000 clones in the sample, about 88% were seen once. Time point specified: peripheral blood 6 weeks after treatment start. Disease in patients was locally advanced or metastatic urothelial carcinoma. The receptor was isolated from a man aged 60 to 69 with urothelial cancer. The chain links TRBV7-2 to TRBJ2-7; D unresolved. The material was PBMCs, obtained around atezolizumab (anti-PD-L1) treatment. The chain's CDR3 is CASSPDNEQYF. Here the CDR3 DNA reads TGTGCCAGCAGCCCCGACAACGAGCAGTACTTC.